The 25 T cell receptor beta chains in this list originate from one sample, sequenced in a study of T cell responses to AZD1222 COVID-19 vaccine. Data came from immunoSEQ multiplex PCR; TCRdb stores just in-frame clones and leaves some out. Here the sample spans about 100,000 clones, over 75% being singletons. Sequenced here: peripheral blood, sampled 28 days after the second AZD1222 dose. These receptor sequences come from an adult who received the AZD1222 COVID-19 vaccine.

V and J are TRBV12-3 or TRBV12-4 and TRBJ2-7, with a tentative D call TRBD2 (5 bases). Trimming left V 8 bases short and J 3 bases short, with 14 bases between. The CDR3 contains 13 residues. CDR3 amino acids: CASAAPGLYEQYF. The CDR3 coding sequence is TGTGCCAGCGCGGCGCCAGGACTCTACGAGCAGTACTTC.

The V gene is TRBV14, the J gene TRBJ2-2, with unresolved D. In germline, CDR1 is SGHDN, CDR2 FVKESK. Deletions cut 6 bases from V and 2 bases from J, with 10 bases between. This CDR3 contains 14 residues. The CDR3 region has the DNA TGTGCCAGCAGTGGCGCATTTAACACCGGGGAGCTGTTTTTT. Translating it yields CASSGAFNTGELFF. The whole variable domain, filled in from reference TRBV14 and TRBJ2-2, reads EAGVTQFPSHSVIEKGQTVTLRCDPISGHDNLYWYRRVMGKEIKFLLHFVKESKQDESGMPNNRFLAERTGGTYSTLKVQPAELEDSGVYFCASSGAFNTGELFFGEGSRLTVL.

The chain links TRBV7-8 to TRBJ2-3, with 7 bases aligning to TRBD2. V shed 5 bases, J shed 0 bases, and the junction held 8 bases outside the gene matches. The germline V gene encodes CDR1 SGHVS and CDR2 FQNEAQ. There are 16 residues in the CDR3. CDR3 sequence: CASSRVSGASTDTQYF. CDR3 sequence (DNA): TGTGCCAGCAGCCGAGTGAGCGGGGCGAGCACAGATACGCAGTATTTT.

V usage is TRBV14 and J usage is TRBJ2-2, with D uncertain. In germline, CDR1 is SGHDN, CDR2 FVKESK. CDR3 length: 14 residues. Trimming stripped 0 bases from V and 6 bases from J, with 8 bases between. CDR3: CASSQDMGSGELFF. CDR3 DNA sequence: TGTGCCAGCAGCCAAGATATGGGATCCGGGGAGCTGTTTTTT.

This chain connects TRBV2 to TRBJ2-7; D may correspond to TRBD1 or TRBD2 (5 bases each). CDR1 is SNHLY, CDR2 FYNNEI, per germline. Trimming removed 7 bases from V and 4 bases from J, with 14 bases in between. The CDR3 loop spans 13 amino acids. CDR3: CASTGRDGYEQYF. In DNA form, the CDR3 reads TGTGCCAGCACGGGACGGGACGGGTACGAGCAGTACTTC.

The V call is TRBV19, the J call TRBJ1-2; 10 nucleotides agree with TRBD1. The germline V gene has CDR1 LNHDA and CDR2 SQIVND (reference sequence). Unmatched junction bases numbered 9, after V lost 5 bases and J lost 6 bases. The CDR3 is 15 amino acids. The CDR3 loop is CASSLWEDRGDGYTF. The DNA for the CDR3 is TGTGCCAGTAGTCTCTGGGAGGACAGGGGGGATGGCTACACCTTC. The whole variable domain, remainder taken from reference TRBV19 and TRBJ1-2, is DGGITQSPKYLFRKEGQNVTLSCEQNLNHDAMYWYRQDPGQGLRLIYYSQIVNDFQKGDIAEGYSVSREKKESFPLTVTSAQKNPTAFYLCASSLWEDRGDGYTFGSGTRLTVV.

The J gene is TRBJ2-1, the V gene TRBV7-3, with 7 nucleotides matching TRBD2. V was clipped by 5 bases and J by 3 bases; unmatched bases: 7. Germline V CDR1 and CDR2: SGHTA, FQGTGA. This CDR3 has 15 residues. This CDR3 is CASSLLAESYNEQFF. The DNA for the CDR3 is TGTGCCAGCAGCCTTCTAGCGGAGAGCTACAATGAGCAGTTCTTC.

CDR3 residues: CASSRTGVNQPQHF. The CDR3, as DNA: TGCGCCAGCAGCAGGACAGGGGTTAATCAGCCCCAGCATTTT. This rearrangement joins TRBV5-1 to TRBJ1-5, with 9 nucleotides matching TRBD1. CDR1 SGHRS and CDR2 YFSETQ come from the germline V gene. There are 14 residues in the CDR3. J was trimmed by 4 bases and V by 4 bases; bases with no gene match: 3.

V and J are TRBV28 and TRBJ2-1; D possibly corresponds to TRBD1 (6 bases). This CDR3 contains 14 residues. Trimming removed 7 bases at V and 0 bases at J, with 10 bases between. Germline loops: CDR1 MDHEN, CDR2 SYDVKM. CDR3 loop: CASKTGDSYNEQFF. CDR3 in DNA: TGTGCCAGCAAGACAGGTGACTCCTACAATGAGCAGTTCTTC.

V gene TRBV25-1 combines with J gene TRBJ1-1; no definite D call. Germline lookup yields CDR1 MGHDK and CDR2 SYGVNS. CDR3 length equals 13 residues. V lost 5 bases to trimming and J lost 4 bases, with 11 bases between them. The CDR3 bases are TGTGCCAGCAGTATAGGGTCGGCCACTGAAGCTTTCTTT. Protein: CASSIGSATEAFF.

CDR3 DNA: TGTGCCAGCGGGAGGGCGGGCCAGCCCCAGCATTTT. Translated, it gives CASGRAGQPQHF. The V gene is TRBV12-3 or TRBV12-4, the J gene TRBJ1-5; D gene uncertain. Between the trimmed V and J ends, which lost 8 bases and 7 bases, there was a span of 12 bases. CDR3 length: 12 amino acids.

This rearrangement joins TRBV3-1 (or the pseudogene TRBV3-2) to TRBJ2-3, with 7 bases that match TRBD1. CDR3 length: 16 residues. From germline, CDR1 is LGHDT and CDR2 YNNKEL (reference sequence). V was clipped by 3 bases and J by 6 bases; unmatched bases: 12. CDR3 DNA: TGTGCCAGCAGCCAGGACAGGTATCCTGCCACCGATACGCAGTATTTT. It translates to CASSQDRYPATDTQYF.

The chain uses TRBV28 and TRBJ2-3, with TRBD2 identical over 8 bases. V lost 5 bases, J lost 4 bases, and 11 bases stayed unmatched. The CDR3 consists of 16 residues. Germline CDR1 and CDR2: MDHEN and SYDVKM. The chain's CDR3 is CASSPGTRFEPDTQYF. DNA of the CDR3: TGTGCCAGCAGTCCTGGGACTAGATTTGAGCCAGATACGCAGTATTTT.

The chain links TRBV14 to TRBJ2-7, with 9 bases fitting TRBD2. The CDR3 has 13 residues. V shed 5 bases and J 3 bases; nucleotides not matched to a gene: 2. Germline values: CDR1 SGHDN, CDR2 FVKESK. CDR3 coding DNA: TGTGCCAGCAGCATTAGCGGGAGCTACGAGCAGTACTTC. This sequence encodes CASSISGSYEQYF.

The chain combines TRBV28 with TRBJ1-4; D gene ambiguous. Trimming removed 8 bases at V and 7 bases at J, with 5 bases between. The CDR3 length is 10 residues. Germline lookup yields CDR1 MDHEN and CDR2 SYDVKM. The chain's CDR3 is CASGLEKLFF. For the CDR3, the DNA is TGTGCCAGCGGCCTTGAAAAACTGTTTTTT.

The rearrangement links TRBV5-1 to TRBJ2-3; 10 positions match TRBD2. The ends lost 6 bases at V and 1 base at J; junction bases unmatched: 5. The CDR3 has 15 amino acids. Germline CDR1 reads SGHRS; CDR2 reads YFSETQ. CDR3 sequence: CASTSLAGGTDTQYF. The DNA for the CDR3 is TGCGCCAGCACCAGTCTAGCGGGGGGCACAGATACGCAGTATTTT. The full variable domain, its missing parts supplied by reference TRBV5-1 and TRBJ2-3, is KAGVTQTPRYLIKTRGQQVTLSCSPISGHRSVSWYQQTPGQGLQFLFEYFSETQRNKGNFPGRFSGRQFSNSRSEMNVSTLELGDSALYLCASTSLAGGTDTQYFGPGTRLTVL.

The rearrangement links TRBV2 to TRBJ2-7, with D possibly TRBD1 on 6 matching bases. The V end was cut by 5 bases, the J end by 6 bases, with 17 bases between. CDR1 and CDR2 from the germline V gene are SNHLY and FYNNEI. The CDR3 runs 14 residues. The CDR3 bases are TGTGCCAGCAGTCTACGAACAGGGACCCCCGAGCAGTACTTC. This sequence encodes CASSLRTGTPEQYF. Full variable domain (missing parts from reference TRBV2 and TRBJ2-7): EPEVTQTPSHQVTQMGQEVILRCVPISNHLYFYWYRQILGQKVEFLVSFYNNEISEKSEIFDDQFSVERPDGSNFTLKIRSTKLEDSAMYFCASSLRTGTPEQYFGPGTRLTVT.

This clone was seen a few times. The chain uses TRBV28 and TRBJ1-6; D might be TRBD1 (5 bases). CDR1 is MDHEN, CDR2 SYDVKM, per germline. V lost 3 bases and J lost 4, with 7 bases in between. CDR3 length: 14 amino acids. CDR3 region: CASSLGDYNSPLHF. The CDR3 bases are TGTGCCAGCAGTTTGGGGGATTATAATTCACCCCTCCACTTT. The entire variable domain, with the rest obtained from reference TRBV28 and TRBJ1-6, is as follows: DVKVTQSSRYLVKRTGEKVFLECVQDMDHENMFWYRQDPGLGLRLIYFSYDVKMKEKGDIPEGYSVSREKKERFSLILESASTNQTSMYLCASSLGDYNSPLHFGNGTRLTVT.

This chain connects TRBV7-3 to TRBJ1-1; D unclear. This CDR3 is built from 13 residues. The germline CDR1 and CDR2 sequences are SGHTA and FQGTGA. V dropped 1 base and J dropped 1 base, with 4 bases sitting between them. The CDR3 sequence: CASSLSGNTEAFF. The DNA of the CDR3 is TGTGCCAGCAGCTTAAGCGGGAACACTGAAGCTTTCTTT. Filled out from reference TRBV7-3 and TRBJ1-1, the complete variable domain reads GAGVSQTPSNKVTEKGKYVELRCDPISGHTALYWYRQSLGQGPEFLIYFQGTGAADDSGLPNDRFFAVRPEGSVSTLKIQRTERGDSAVYLCASSLSGNTEAFFGQGTRLTVV.

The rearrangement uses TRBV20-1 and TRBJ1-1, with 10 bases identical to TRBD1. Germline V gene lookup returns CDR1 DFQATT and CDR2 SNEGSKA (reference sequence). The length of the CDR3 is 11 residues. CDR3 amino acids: CSGQGDTEAFF. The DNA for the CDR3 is TGCAGCGGACAGGGGGACACTGAAGCTTTCTTT.

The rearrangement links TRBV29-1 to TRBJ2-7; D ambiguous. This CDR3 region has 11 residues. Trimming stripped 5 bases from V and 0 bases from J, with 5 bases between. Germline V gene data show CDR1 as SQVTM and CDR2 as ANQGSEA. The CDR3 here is CSVRSSYEQYF. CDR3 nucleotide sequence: TGCAGCGTTAGGAGCTCCTACGAGCAGTACTTC.

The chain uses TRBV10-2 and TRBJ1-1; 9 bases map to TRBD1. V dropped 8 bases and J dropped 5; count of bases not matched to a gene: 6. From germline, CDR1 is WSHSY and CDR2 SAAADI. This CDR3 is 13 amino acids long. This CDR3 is CASGWTGATEAFF. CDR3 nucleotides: TGCGCCAGCGGGTGGACAGGGGCGACTGAAGCTTTCTTT.

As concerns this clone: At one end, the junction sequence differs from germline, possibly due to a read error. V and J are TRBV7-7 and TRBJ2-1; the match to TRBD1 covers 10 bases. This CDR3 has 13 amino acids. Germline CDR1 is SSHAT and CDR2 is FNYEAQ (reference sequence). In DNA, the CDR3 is TGTGCTAGCAGCGCGGACAGGGGGGATGAGCAGTTCTTC. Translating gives CASSADRGDEQFF.

The chain's CDR3 is CASSWVREAQYF. DNA for the CDR3: TGTGCCAGCAGTTGGGTGCGTGAGGCCCAGTACTTC. This rearrangement joins TRBV12-3 or TRBV12-4 to TRBJ2-5; no definite D call. Trimming pared 4 bases from V and 9 bases from J, leaving 12 bases between. The CDR3 totals 12 residues.

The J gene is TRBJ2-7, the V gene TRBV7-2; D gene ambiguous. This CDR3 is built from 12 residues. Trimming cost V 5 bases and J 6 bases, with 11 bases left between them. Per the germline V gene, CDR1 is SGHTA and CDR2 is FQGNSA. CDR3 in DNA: TGTGCCAGCAGCCAAACGCAAAGCGAGCAGTACTTC. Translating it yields CASSQTQSEQYF.